The 25 T cell receptor beta chains below were found in one sample sequenced in a study of T-cell memory formation after mild COVID-19. MiXCR, run by TCRdb on the 5' RACE reads, gives a single entry per CDR3 protein. The sample holds some 290,000 distinct CDR3 sequences, 16% seen once. What was sequenced was PBMCs or a T cell subset sorted from them (not recorded which). The receptors derive from a man aged 18 to 30 who had mild COVID-19 (a few samples of this study predate the infection). Cell type and time point are not known.

The gene calls are TRBV6-2 or TRBV6-3 and TRBJ2-7, with 11 bases aligning to TRBD1. J was trimmed by 2 bases and V by 4 bases; bases with no gene match: 4. The CDR3 extends over 15 amino acids. Germline values: CDR1 MNHEY, CDR2 SVGEGT. DNA for the CDR3: TGTGCCAGCAGTTCCAGGACAGGGGGCCCCTACGAGCAGTACTTC. Its translation is CASSSRTGGPYEQYF.

In this sample, this clonotype turned up a few times. This chain links TRBV6-5 with TRBJ2-7; TRBD1 agrees at 8 bases. The CDR3 has 15 amino acids. The germline CDR1 and CDR2 sequences are MNHEY and SVGAGI. V lost 2 bases, J lost 4 bases, and 7 bases stayed unmatched. The CDR3 sequence: CASSYNSGGRYEQYF. The CDR3 DNA reads TGTGCCAGCAGTTACAATTCAGGGGGCAGATACGAGCAGTACTTC.

The chain links TRBV12-3 or TRBV12-4 to TRBJ2-5; D not certain. CDR3 size: 11 residues. Trimming stripped 8 bases from V and 5 bases from J, with 9 bases between. The CDR3 nucleotides read TGTGCCAGCCTCCTAAAGGAGACCCAGTACTTC. Its protein is CASLLKETQYF.

This clonotype showed up many times. This chain connects TRBV7-2 to TRBJ2-3, with 11 bases lining up with TRBD1. J was trimmed by 3 bases and V by 3 bases; bases with no gene match: 11. The germline V gene encodes CDR1 SGHTA and CDR2 FQGNSA. This CDR3 region has 18 residues. The CDR3 loop is CASSFTLTGTGGTDTQYF. CDR3 coding DNA: TGTGCCAGCAGCTTCACCCTGACCGGGACAGGGGGGACAGATACGCAGTATTTT. Based on the CDR3 plus reference TRBV7-2 and TRBJ2-3, the full variable domain is GAGVSQSPSNKVTEKGKDVELRCDPISGHTALYWYRQSLGQGLEFLIYFQGNSAPDKSGLPSDRFSAERTGGSVSTLTIQRTQQEDSAVYLCASSFTLTGTGGTDTQYFGPGTRLTVL.

The gene calls are TRBV9 and TRBJ2-1; no reliable D call. V was shortened by 3 bases and J by 0 bases, with 10 bases between the two germline ends. The germline V gene has CDR1 SGDLS and CDR2 YYNGEE. This CDR3 contains 15 residues. As DNA, the CDR3 is TGTGCCAGCAGCGCCCCACTGGGCTCCTACAATGAGCAGTTCTTC. Protein: CASSAPLGSYNEQFF.

The chain combines TRBV27 with TRBJ2-1, with D perhaps matching TRBD2 (5 bases). The CDR3 is 13 residues long. V gave up 6 bases and J gave up 4 bases, with 10 bases separating them. Germline V lookup: CDR1 MNHEY, CDR2 SMNVEV (reference sequence). CDR3 coding DNA: TGTGCCAGCAGCAGAGGGCGGTACAATGAGCAGTTCTTC. Translation gives CASSRGRYNEQFF.

The V and J genes are TRBV29-1 and TRBJ1-2, with D possibly TRBD1 on 5 matching bases. The V gene lost 6 bases and the J gene lost 4 bases, with 15 bases spanning the gap. This CDR3 spans 13 amino acids. CDR1 and CDR2 (germline): SQVTM, ANQGSEA. The CDR3 region is CSVMDGHLYGYTF. CDR3 nucleotide sequence: TGCAGCGTAATGGACGGACATCTCTATGGCTACACCTTC.

There are a few counts of this clonotype. The rearrangement links TRBV12-3 or TRBV12-4 to TRBJ2-2, with D possibly being TRBD2 (5 bases). The CDR3 length is 12 residues. With 5 bases removed from V and 7 bases from J, the gap between germline ends came to 8 bases. The CDR3: CASSQTSGELFF. CDR3 in DNA: TGTGCCAGCAGTCAAACTAGCGGGGAGCTGTTTTTT.

This clonotype was recorded at least ten times. The chain joins TRBV10-3 to TRBJ2-1, with 10 bases that match TRBD2. The CDR3 spans 14 residues. Germline lookup yields CDR1 ENHRY and CDR2 SYGVKD. The V gene end was trimmed by 8 bases and the J gene end by 8 bases; junction bases not matched to a gene: 9. The CDR3 sequence: CAIRPQAGGDEQFF. The CDR3 DNA follows: TGTGCCATCCGACCCCAAGCGGGGGGGGATGAGCAGTTCTTC.

This clonotype was seen only a few times. The CDR3 nucleotides are TGTGCCAGCTCACCAGTCGGACAGCCAGCGACCCAGTACTTC. Protein sequence: CASSPVGQPATQYF. V usage is TRBV18 and J usage is TRBJ2-5; D is possibly TRBD1 (6 bases). Germline V gives CDR1 KGHSH, CDR2 LQKENI. Trimming took off 2 bases at V and 7 bases at J, with 14 bases between the two ends. CDR3 length equals 14 residues.

This chain connects TRBV6-5 to TRBJ2-5; a possible D gene is TRBD1 (6 bases). V shed 0 bases and J shed 4 bases, with 9 bases lying between them. The CDR3 loop spans 14 amino acids. Germline V CDR1 and CDR2: MNHEY, SVGAGI. The CDR3 reads CASSYSQGRETQYF. The CDR3 DNA sequence: TGTGCCAGCAGTTACTCCCAGGGGCGAGAGACCCAGTACTTC.

The CDR3 coding sequence is TGTGCCAGCTCCCCGGGACAGGGAGTTAGGAACACTGAAGCTTTCTTT. Translation gives CASSPGQGVRNTEAFF. This chain uses TRBV18 with TRBJ1-1, with 9 bases matching TRBD1. V trimming: 6 bases; J trimming: 1 base; junction bases outside the gene matches: 9. The CDR3 totals 16 residues. Germline V lookup: CDR1 KGHSH, CDR2 LQKENI.

CDR3 DNA: TGTGCCAGCAGTAAGGACCAGGGGGTCACAGATACGCAGTATTTT. This encodes CASSKDQGVTDTQYF. V gene TRBV6-4 combines with J gene TRBJ2-3; 7 positions agree with TRBD1. V dropped 5 bases and J dropped 2; count of bases not matched to a gene: 7. This CDR3 contains 15 residues. Germline CDR1 reads MRHNA; CDR2 reads SNTAGT.

This clonotype was counted only a few times. J is TRBJ1-5 and V is TRBV10-3, with 10 bases identical to TRBD1. The CDR3 extends over 13 amino acids. Trimming took 10 bases from V and 5 from J; bases not matched to a gene: 5. Germline V gives CDR1 ENHRY, CDR2 SYGVKD. As DNA, the CDR3 is TGTGCCACCAATGGACAGGGGGATCAGCCCCAGCATTTT. Translating it yields CATNGQGDQPQHF.

This clonotype was counted a few times. The chain combines TRBV29-1 with TRBJ2-5; a weak D match, TRBD2 (5 bases). Germline lookup yields CDR1 SQVTM and CDR2 ANQGSEA. V lost 5 bases and J lost 2, with 9 bases in between. The CDR3 spans 12 residues. The CDR3 DNA reads as TGCAGCGTTTTCGGGGATCAAGAGACCCAGTACTTC. This gives the protein CSVFGDQETQYF.

CDR3 in DNA: TGTGCCAGCAGCTTGTCGTACGCGACAGATACGCAGTATTTT. Its protein is CASSLSYATDTQYF. This chain uses TRBV7-2 with TRBJ2-3, with no clear D. Trimming pared 3 bases from V and 3 bases from J, leaving 10 bases between. CDR1 and CDR2 from the germline V gene are SGHTA and FQGNSA. CDR3 size: 14 residues.

The sample holds a few counts of this clonotype. The chain uses TRBV27 and TRBJ1-1, with TRBD1 matching over 11 bases. CDR1 and CDR2 (germline): MNHEY, SMNVEV (reference sequence). The CDR3 has 16 amino acids. V lost 7 bases to trimming and J lost 3 bases; unmatched junction nucleotides: 10. CDR3 residues: CASIAYGTGGDTEAFF. The CDR3 DNA reads as TGTGCCAGCATAGCATACGGGACAGGGGGGGACACTGAAGCTTTCTTT.

V gene TRBV2 combines with J gene TRBJ1-5; 9 positions agree with TRBD1. This CDR3 is built from 14 residues. Germline V gene lookup returns CDR1 SNHLY and CDR2 FYNNEI. The junction had 5 bases not matched to a gene; V was cut back by 6 bases and J by 5 bases. The CDR3 coding sequence is TGTGCCAGCAGGATTGGACAGGGGCATCAGCCCCAGCATTTT. It translates to CASRIGQGHQPQHF.

The sample holds a few counts of this clonotype. V usage is TRBV12-3 or TRBV12-4 and J usage is TRBJ2-3; D may be TRBD2 (5 bases). The CDR3 covers 15 residues. The V end was cut by 5 bases, the J end by 2 bases, with 14 bases between. DNA for the CDR3: TGTGCCAGCAGTCTCCCGGCGGGCTACACAGATACGCAGTATTTT. It codes for CASSLPAGYTDTQYF.

This clonotype was seen a few times. CDR3 nucleotide sequence: TGCGCCAGCAGGCTCAAGACAGGCGTACCCTACGAGCAGTACGTC. It specifies CASRLKTGVPYEQYV. The V call is TRBV10-1, the J call TRBJ2-7; maybe TRBD1 (6 bases). The length of the CDR3 is 15 residues. Trimming stripped 6 bases from V and 2 bases from J, with 17 bases between. The germline gives CDR1 WNHNN, CDR2 SYGVQD (reference sequence).

This clonotype showed up just a few times. The V and J genes are TRBV5-1 and TRBJ1-2, with 8 positions matching TRBD1. With V trimmed by 4 bases and J by 7 bases, 6 bases remained unmatched. This CDR3 is 13 amino acids long. Per the germline V gene, CDR1 is SGHRS and CDR2 is YFSETQ. The CDR3 is CASSLDRASGYTF. CDR3 sequence (DNA): TGCGCCAGCAGCCTGGACAGGGCTAGTGGCTACACCTTC.

This clonotype has a handful of counts. The chain has TRBV6-1 and TRBJ1-6; the D gene is possibly TRBD1 (6 bases). CDR1 is MNHNS and CDR2 is SASEGT in the germline V gene. Trimming stripped 7 bases from V and 6 bases from J, with 19 bases between. CDR3 length equals 16 residues. The CDR3 DNA sequence: TGTGCCAGCACCCCAAGGGGGGGGCGGCTTAATTCACCCCTCCACTTT. As protein: CASTPRGGRLNSPLHF.

The CDR3 DNA is TGCGCCAGCAGCCAAGTCAGCCCGATCTCTGGGGCCAACGTCCTGACTTTC. Its protein is CASSQVSPISGANVLTF. J is TRBJ2-6 and V is TRBV4-1; D not certain. The CDR3 covers 17 residues. The V end lost 1 base, the J end lost 0 bases, and 10 bases lay between the germline ends. Germline V lookup: CDR1 MGHRA, CDR2 YSYEKL.

This clonotype was found a few times. The chain uses TRBV5-6 and TRBJ2-3, with TRBD2 identical over 10 bases. The germline V gene encodes CDR1 SGHDT and CDR2 YYEEEE. The CDR3 extends over 16 amino acids. The trim removed 2 bases at V and 5 bases at J, leaving 8 bases unmatched. CDR3 amino acids: CASSFPSGGAEDTQYF. DNA of the CDR3: TGTGCCAGCAGCTTCCCCAGCGGGGGGGCAGAAGATACGCAGTATTTT.

This clonotype was recorded a few times. This chain uses TRBV11-2 with TRBJ2-3; a weak D match, TRBD2 (5 bases). Trimming removed 5 bases from V and 6 bases from J, with 15 bases in between. The CDR3 consists of 14 residues. CDR1 is SGHAT and CDR2 is FQNNGV in the germline V gene. The CDR3 sequence is CASSQTGVSDTQYF. CDR3 nucleotide sequence: TGTGCCAGCAGCCAAACCGGGGTATCCGATACGCAGTATTTT.